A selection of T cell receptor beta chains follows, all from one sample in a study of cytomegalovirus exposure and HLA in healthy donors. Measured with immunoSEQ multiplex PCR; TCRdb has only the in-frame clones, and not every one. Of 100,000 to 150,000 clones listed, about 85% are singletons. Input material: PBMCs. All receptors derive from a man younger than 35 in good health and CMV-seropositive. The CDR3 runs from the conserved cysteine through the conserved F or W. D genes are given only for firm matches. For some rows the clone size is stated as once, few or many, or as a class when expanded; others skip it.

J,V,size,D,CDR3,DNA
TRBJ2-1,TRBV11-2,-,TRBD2,CASSLGLAGGREQFF,TGTGCCAGCAGCTTGGGACTAGCGGGGGGGCGTGAGCAGTTCTTC
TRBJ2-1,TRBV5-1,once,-,CASSLGGDSYNEQFF,TGCGCCAGCAGCTTGGGGGGGGACTCCTACAATGAGCAGTTCTTC
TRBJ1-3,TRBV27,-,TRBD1,CASRLGQGSGNTIYF,TGTGCCAGCAGACTAGGACAGGGCTCTGGAAACACCATATATTTT
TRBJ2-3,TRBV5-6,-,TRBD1,CASSPETGMTDTQYF,TGTGCCAGCAGCCCCGAGACAGGGATGACGGATACGCAGTATTTT
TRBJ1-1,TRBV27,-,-,CASSTGLNTEAFF,TGTGCCAGCAGTACAGGATTGAACACTGAAGCTTTCTTT
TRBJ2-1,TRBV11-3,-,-,CASQAPLSNEQFF,TGTGCCAGCCAAGCCCCGTTGAGCAATGAGCAGTTCTTC
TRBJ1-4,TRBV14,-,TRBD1,CASSPLSGQGVVFNEKLFF,TGTGCCAGCAGCCCACTATCTGGACAGGGGGTTGTTTTTAATGAAAAACTGTTTTTT
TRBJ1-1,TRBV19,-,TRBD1,CASTLAGTGLMNTEAFF,TGTGCCAGTACCCTGGCCGGGACAGGGCTCATGAACACTGAAGCTTTCTTT
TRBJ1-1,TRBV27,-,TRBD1,CASSPRQGWSTEAFF,TGTGCCAGCAGTCCACGACAGGGCTGGTCCACTGAAGCTTTCTTT
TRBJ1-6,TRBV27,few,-,CASMAGLTSPLHF,TGTGCCAGCATGGCGGGCTTGACTTCACCCCTCCACTTT
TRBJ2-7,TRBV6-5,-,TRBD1,CASSRPGQTSREQYF,TGTGCCAGCAGTCGACCGGGACAGACTTCTCGCGAGCAGTACTTC
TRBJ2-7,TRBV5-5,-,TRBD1,CASRDGTGSSYEQYF,TGTGCCAGCAGAGACGGGACAGGGAGCTCCTACGAGCAGTACTTC
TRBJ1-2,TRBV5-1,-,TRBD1,CASSLTGTGDTRDYGYTF,TGCGCCAGCAGCTTGACGGGGACAGGGGACACCCGGGACTATGGCTACACCTTC
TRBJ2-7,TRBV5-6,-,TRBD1,CASSLLDRDSNEQYF,TGTGCCAGCAGCTTGTTGGACAGGGATTCTAACGAGCAGTACTTC
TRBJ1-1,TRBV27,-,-,CASKYGTEAFF,TGTGCCAGCAAGTACGGCACTGAAGCTTTCTTT
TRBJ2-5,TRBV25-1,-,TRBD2,CASRPTSHSGAWETQYF,TGTGCCAGCAGACCAACATCCCACAGCGGGGCATGGGAGACCCAGTACTTC
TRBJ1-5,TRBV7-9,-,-,CASSLMDSHQPQHF,TGTGCCAGCAGCTTAATGGACAGTCATCAGCCCCAGCATTTT
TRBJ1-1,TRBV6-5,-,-,CATGHARDTEAFF,TGTGCCACCGGACATGCCCGGGACACTGAAGCTTTCTTT
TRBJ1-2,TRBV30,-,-,CAWSSPLAGGDYGYTF,TGTGCCTGGAGTTCCCCACTTGCGGGGGGCGACTATGGCTACACCTTC
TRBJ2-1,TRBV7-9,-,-,CASSRPGKNEQFF,TGTGCCAGCAGCCGCCCGGGAAAAAATGAGCAGTTCTTC